Below, one T cell receptor (beta chain) is given with its context. The target antigen is unknown. This sample is drawn from a study of monozygotic twins with inflammatory bowel disease. Germline loops: CDR1 MNHEY, CDR2 SMNVEV (reference sequence). The CDR3 is made up of 13 amino acids. It was about 3,400 ng of total RNA that each TCR library used. A template switching step added UMIs, each with a 6-nucleotide sample barcode. TCRdb reprocessed the 5' RACE reads and stores each CDR3 protein as one record, lacking DNA. Its listing shows 200,000 to 250,000 distinct CDR3 sequences. Overall study findings and caveats: Whereas healthy co-twins had higher TCRbeta diversity (inverse Simpson), IBD patients had lower diversity. Fewer shared clonotypes with others were found in IBD patients than in healthy twins, especially with disease activity.

The sample taken for sequencing was blood. The sequence derives from a human donor with ulcerative colitis or Crohn's disease, or a healthy co-twin of an affected twin (not recorded which). The chain has TRBV27 and TRBJ1-2. The CDR3 is CASSLARAGGYTF.